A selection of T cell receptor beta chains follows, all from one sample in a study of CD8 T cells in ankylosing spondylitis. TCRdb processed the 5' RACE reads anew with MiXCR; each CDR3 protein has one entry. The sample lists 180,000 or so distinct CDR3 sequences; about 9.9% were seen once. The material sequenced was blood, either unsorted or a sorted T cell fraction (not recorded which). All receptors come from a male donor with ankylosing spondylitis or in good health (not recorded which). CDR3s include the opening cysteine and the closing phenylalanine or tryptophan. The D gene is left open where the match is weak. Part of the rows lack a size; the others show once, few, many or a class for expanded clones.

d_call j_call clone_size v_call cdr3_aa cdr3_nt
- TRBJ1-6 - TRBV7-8 CASSLAALNSPLHF TGTGCCAGCAGCTTAGCTGCCCTTAATTCACCCCTCCATTTT
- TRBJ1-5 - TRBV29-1 CSVGGANQPQHF TGCAGCGTTGGGGGTGCCAATCAGCCCCAGCATTTT
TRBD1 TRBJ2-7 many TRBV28 CASSFSRDSSYEQYF TGTGCCAGCAGTTTCTCCCGGGACAGCTCCTACGAGCAGTACTTC
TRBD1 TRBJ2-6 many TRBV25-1 CASSEFPGGFSGANVLTF TGTGCCAGCAGTGAATTCCCAGGGGGCTTCTCTGGGGCCAACGTCCTGACTTTC
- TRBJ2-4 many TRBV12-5 CASGSRDSAKNIQYF TGTGCTAGTGGTTCCAGGGATTCCGCCAAAAACATTCAGTACTTC
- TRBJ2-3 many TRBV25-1 CASSEFLGKPTDTQYF TGTGCCAGCAGTGAATTTTTGGGTAAACCCACAGATACGCAGTATTTT
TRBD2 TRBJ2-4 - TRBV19 CASAGLAGGGDIQYF TGTGCCAGTGCGGGGCTAGCGGGGGGGGGTGACATTCAGTACTTC
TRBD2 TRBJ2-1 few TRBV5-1 CASSLVPSGGRSSYNEQFF TGCGCCAGCAGCTTGGTTCCAAGCGGGGGGCGAAGCTCCTACAATGAGCAGTTCTTC
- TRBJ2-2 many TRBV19 CASNQGLNTGELFF TGTGCCAGTAATCAAGGACTAAACACCGGGGAGCTGTTTTTT
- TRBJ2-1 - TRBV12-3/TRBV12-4 CASRLDGITIEQFF TGTGCCAGCAGGCTGGACGGAATCACAATAGAGCAGTTCTTC
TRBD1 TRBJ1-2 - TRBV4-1 CASRYLARPGTEVGYTF TGCGCCAGCAGATACCTCGCAAGACCCGGGACAGAGGTTGGCTACACCTTC
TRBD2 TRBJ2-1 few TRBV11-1 CASSFEGGTSAVHNEQFF TGTGCCAGCAGCTTCGAAGGGGGGACTAGCGCTGTACACAATGAGCAGTTCTTC
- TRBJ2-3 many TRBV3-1 CASSQVGWGSTDTQYF TGTGCCAGCAGCCAAGTCGGGTGGGGAAGCACAGATACGCAGTATTTT
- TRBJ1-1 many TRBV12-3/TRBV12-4 CASSSRGGNTEAFF TGTGCCAGCAGTTCCCGCGGGGGGAACACTGAAGCTTTCTTT
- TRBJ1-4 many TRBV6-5 CASSYSGGGEKLFF TGTGCCAGCAGTTACTCTGGGGGTGGTGAAAAACTGTTTTTT
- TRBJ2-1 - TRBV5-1 CASSLATSNEQFF TGCGCCAGCAGCTTGGCGACGTCCAATGAGCAGTTCTTC
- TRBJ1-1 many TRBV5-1 CASSLQGAPTEAFF TGCGCCAGCAGTCTCCAAGGGGCTCCCACTGAAGCTTTCTTT
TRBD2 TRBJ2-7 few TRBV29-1 CSVTTSGSYEQYF TGCAGCGTTACGACTAGCGGGAGTTACGAGCAGTACTTC
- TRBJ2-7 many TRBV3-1 CASKGPSGSYEQYF TGTGCCAGCAAAGGGCCTTCAGGCTCCTACGAGCAGTACTTC
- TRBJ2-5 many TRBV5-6 CASSSTVYQETQYF TGTGCCAGCAGCTCGACAGTATACCAAGAGACCCAGTACTTC
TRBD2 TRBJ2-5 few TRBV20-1 CSARTRELEQTPDETQYF TGCAGTGCTAGGACGCGGGAGTTGGAACAGACGCCAGACGAGACCCAGTACTTC
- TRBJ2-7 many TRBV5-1 CASRGRGANSYEQYF TGCGCCAGCAGAGGACGGGGGGCAAACTCCTACGAGCAGTACTTC
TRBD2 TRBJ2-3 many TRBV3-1 CASSLGTSADTQYF TGTGCCAGCAGCCTCGGGACTAGTGCAGATACGCAGTATTTT
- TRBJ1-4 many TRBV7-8 CASSSLDGPVEKLFF TGTGCCAGCAGCTCCTTGGACGGACCTGTGGAAAAACTGTTTTTT
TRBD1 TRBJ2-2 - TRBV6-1 CASGTVRTGELFF TGTGCCAGCGGGACAGTCAGGACCGGGGAGCTGTTTTTT
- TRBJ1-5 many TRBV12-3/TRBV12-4 CASGSGHQRPQHF TGTGCCAGCGGGTCCGGACACCAACGGCCCCAGCATTTT
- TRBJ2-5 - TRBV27 CASSLLNPGEIQYF TGTGCCAGCAGTTTATTGAATCCCGGAGAGATCCAGTACTTC
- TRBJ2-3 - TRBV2 CASTTEDGSTDTQYF TGTGCCAGCACTACCGAAGACGGGAGCACAGATACGCAGTATTTT
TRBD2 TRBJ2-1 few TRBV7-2 CASSQGLAGSNEQFF TGTGCCAGCAGCCAGGGACTAGCGGGGAGCAATGAGCAGTTCTTC
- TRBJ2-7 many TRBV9 CASSEPRREQYF TGTGCCAGCAGCGAACCGCGCCGCGAGCAGTACTTC
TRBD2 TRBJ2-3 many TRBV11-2 CASSLLPSGGSSTDTQYF TGTGCCAGCAGCTTACTTCCTAGCGGGGGGTCGAGCACAGATACGCAGTATTTT
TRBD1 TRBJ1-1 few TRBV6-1 CASSRPGQGNTEAFF TGTGCCAGCAGCCGCCCGGGACAGGGGAACACTGAAGCTTTCTTT
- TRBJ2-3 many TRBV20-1 CSARDLGSTDTQYF TGCAGTGCTAGAGATTTGGGTAGCACAGATACGCAGTATTTT
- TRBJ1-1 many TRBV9 CASSVATTNAEAFF TGTGCCAGCAGCGTAGCTACGACGAATGCTGAAGCTTTCTTT
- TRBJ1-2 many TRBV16 CASSQWNTDYGYTF TGTGCCAGCAGCCAATGGAACACAGACTATGGCTACACCTTC
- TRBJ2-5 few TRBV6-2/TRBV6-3 CASSYSGEKGETQYF TGTGCCAGCAGTTACTCGGGAGAGAAAGGAGAGACCCAGTACTTC
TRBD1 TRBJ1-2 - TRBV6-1 CASSPGQTTNYGYTF TGTGCCAGCAGCCCGGGACAGACAACTAACTATGGCTACACCTTC
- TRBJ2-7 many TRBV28 CASWMGGQAYEQYF TGTGCCAGCTGGATGGGCGGGCAGGCCTACGAGCAGTACTTC
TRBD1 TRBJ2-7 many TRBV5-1 CASSLGLGRGRDEQYF TGCGCCAGCAGCTTGGGTCTGGGCAGGGGGCGCGACGAGCAGTACTTC
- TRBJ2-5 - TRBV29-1 CSVGLRETQYF TGCAGCGTTGGGCTCCGAGAGACCCAGTACTTC
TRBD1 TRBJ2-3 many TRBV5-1 CASSLEGDRSTDTQYF TGCGCCAGCAGCTTGGAGGGGGACAGGAGCACAGATACGCAGTATTTT
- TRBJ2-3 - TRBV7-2 CASSLVWDTQYF TGTGCCAGCAGCTTAGTGTGGGATACGCAGTATTTT
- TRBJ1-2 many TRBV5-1 CASSLGTRLANYGYTF TGCGCCAGCAGCTTGGGCACCCGGCTCGCTAACTATGGCTACACCTTC
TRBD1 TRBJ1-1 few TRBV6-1 CASSRRTGDTEAFF TGTGCCAGCAGTCGAAGAACAGGGGACACTGAAGCTTTCTTT
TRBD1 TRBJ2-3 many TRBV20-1 CSADDRGSTDTQYF TGCAGTGCCGATGACAGGGGGAGCACAGATACGCAGTATTTT